What follows describes a single T cell receptor (beta chain). The antigen is unknown. V dropped 8 bases and J dropped 1; count of bases not matched to a gene: 8. There are 15 residues in the CDR3. Per germline, CDR1 SGHVS and CDR2 FQNEAQ. The PCR used 60 Vbeta and 13 Jbeta primers. Data came from immunoSEQ multiplex PCR; TCRdb stores just in-frame clones and leaves some out. The sample consists of 93,000 or so clones, around 80% of them appearing once. These data originate in a study of cytomegalovirus exposure and HLA in healthy donors. Turning to the study itself: There were about 86 million unique TCRs (from HLA-typed donors) in an early data release.

Study-level results: Association with HLA alleles at 0.05 false discovery rate was found for around 17,000 TCR beta sequences in a later analysis.

The gene calls are TRBV7-8 and TRBJ2-7; 10 bases agree with TRBD2. This TCR derives from a woman aged 18-29 years in good health and CMV-seropositive. Sequencing was done on a sample of PBMCs. This CDR3 reads CASGGSGGGSYEQYF. CDR3 sequence (DNA): TGTGCCAGCGGCGGCAGCGGGGGGGGATCCTACGAGCAGTACTTC.